These 19 T cell receptor beta chains were all obtained from the same sample, sequenced in a study of blood T cell repertoires in COVID-19. Here immunoSEQ multiplex PCR was the method, and the copy in TCRdb shows in-frame clones only, minus some. The sample includes about 190,000 clones, around 84% of them seen just once. Source material: peripheral blood. The receptors derive from a man aged 30-40 years with active or convalescent COVID-19.

The chain uses TRBV6-5 and TRBJ1-2; 10 positions agree with TRBD1. The length of the CDR3 is 16 residues. V lost 2 bases to trimming and J lost 2 bases; unmatched junction nucleotides: 5. Germline V gene lookup returns CDR1 MNHEY and CDR2 SVGAGI. The CDR3 coding sequence is TGTGCCAGCAGTTACGGGACAGGGGTAATAAACTATGGCTACACCTTC. It yields the protein CASSYGTGVINYGYTF.

This clone was counted between two and nine times. The chain carries TRBV11-1 and TRBJ1-1; 11 nucleotides line up with TRBD1. CDR3 length: 16 amino acids. Trimming removed 5 bases from V and 0 bases from J; junction bases left unmatched: 5. In germline, CDR1 is SGHAT, CDR2 FQDESV (reference sequence). The chain's CDR3 is CASSRDRGRVNTEAFF. In DNA form, the CDR3 reads TGTGCCAGCAGCCGGGACAGGGGGAGGGTGAACACTGAAGCTTTCTTT.

The CDR3 DNA reads TGTGCCATCAGGCCGGGACTAGCGGGGGGTGAGCAGTTCTTC. Protein: CAIRPGLAGGEQFF. This chain links TRBV10-3 with TRBJ2-1, with TRBD2 identical over 15 bases. The CDR3 contains 14 residues. The V gene end was trimmed by 6 bases and the J gene end by 9 bases; junction bases not matched to a gene: 3. Germline V lookup: CDR1 ENHRY, CDR2 SYGVKD.

The chain combines TRBV5-6 with TRBJ1-1, with 7 bases that match TRBD1. Germline assignment: CDR1 SGHDT and CDR2 YYEEEE. The CDR3 is 15 amino acids. Germline trimming cut 4 bases from V and 6 bases from J; bases unmatched to any gene: 12. The CDR3 sequence is CASSPILTGVAEAFF. The CDR3 nucleotides read TGTGCCAGCAGCCCCATTCTTACAGGGGTGGCTGAAGCTTTCTTT.

To note about this clone: Distinct nucleotide sequences in the sample also encode this CDR3. The V call is TRBV12-3 or TRBV12-4, the J call TRBJ1-1, with a possible D match to TRBD1 (6 bases). The V end was cut by 3 bases, the J end by 1 base, with 6 bases between. The CDR3 is made up of 13 amino acids. The CDR3 DNA is TGTGCCAGCAGTTTGACAGGGAACACTGAAGCTTTCTTT. It codes for CASSLTGNTEAFF.

This clone was seen a few times. The chain joins TRBV30 to TRBJ2-7, with 10 bases aligning to TRBD1. This CDR3 has 12 residues. Looked up from germline, CDR1 is GTSNPN and CDR2 is SVGIG (reference sequence). V shed 5 bases, J shed 6 bases, and the junction held 4 bases outside the gene matches. CDR3 bases: TGTGCCTGGTCGGGACAGGGGCCCGAGCAGTACTTC. This sequence encodes CAWSGQGPEQYF.

The chain employs TRBV27 and TRBJ2-7; 8 bases match TRBD1. V gave up 5 bases and J gave up 0 bases; unmatched junction bases: 3. This CDR3 is 14 amino acids long. Per the germline V gene, CDR1 is MNHEY and CDR2 is SMNVEV (reference sequence). The CDR3 DNA sequence: TGTGCCAGCAGTCACAGGGGGAGCTCCTACGAGCAGTACTTC. This gives the protein CASSHRGSSYEQYF.

The rearrangement links TRBV6-5 to TRBJ2-1; 7 nucleotides line up with TRBD2. Germline loops: CDR1 MNHEY, CDR2 SVGAGI. V shed 0 bases, J shed 6 bases, and the junction held 8 bases outside the gene matches. This CDR3 spans 16 amino acids. The CDR3 nucleotides are TGTGCCAGCAGTTACTCGAGGACTAGAATGGTCAATGAGCAGTTCTTC. It is translated as CASSYSRTRMVNEQFF.

The J gene is TRBJ1-4, the V gene TRBV5-4, with D possibly TRBD1 on 5 matching bases. The CDR3 has 14 residues. Germline CDR1 and CDR2: SGHNT and YYREEE (reference sequence). Trimming left V 2 bases short and J 5 bases short, with 10 bases between. CDR3 sequence (DNA): TGTGCCAGCAGCTTCGGACAAGTCAATGAAAAACTGTTTTTT. Amino acids: CASSFGQVNEKLFF.

The chain is built from TRBV28 and TRBJ2-7, with 10 bases aligning to TRBD2. With V trimmed by 2 bases and J by 4 bases, 11 bases remained unmatched. The CDR3 runs to 17 residues. Germline lookup yields CDR1 MDHEN and CDR2 SYDVKM. The CDR3 nucleotides are TGTGCCAGCAGTTTACTCACACTAGCGGGAAAGGGTTACGAGCAGTACTTC. It encodes CASSLLTLAGKGYEQYF.

The CDR3 DNA reads as TGTGCCAGCAGTGCGGGCGGGGGCTATGGCTACACCTTC. It encodes CASSAGGGYGYTF. The chain employs TRBV6-4 and TRBJ1-2, with D tentatively TRBD1 (5 bases). V lost 4 bases and J lost 4, with 10 bases in between. This CDR3 is 13 amino acids long. Germline CDR1 and CDR2: MRHNA and SNTAGT.

This chain connects TRBV7-9 to TRBJ2-2; the match to TRBD2 covers 8 bases. CDR3 size: 14 residues. J gave up 3 bases and V 7 bases, and 4 bases lay outside the gene matches. CDR1 is SEHNR, CDR2 FQNEAQ, per germline (reference sequence). The DNA for the CDR3 is TGTGCCAGCATCGGGGGGGTGTACACCGGGGAGCTGTTTTTT. The encoded protein is CASIGGVYTGELFF.

This clone was seen only once. The chain couples TRBV30 to TRBJ1-4; TRBD1 agrees at 8 bases. Germline-derived CDR1 and CDR2 are GTSNPN and SVGIG (reference sequence). Trimming cost V 3 bases and J 3 bases; bases outside gene matches: 9. This CDR3 contains 16 residues. The CDR3 nucleotides read TGTGCCTGGAGGGGTCCCGTGACAGGGGCTAATGAAAAACTGTTTTTT. Its translation is CAWRGPVTGANEKLFF.

CDR3 protein: CASRRGHMNSPLHF. In nucleotides, the CDR3 is TGTGCCAGTAGGAGGGGGCATATGAATTCACCCCTCCACTTT. V usage is TRBV19 and J usage is TRBJ1-6; 7 bases are shared with TRBD1. This CDR3 is built from 14 residues. V lost 6 bases to trimming and J lost 7 bases; unmatched junction nucleotides: 6. Germline CDR1 and CDR2: LNHDA and SQIVND (reference sequence).

The V and J genes are TRBV7-8 and TRBJ2-1, with TRBD2 identical over 10 bases. With V trimmed by 6 bases and J by 5 bases, 10 bases remained unmatched. Looked up from germline, CDR1 is SGHVS and CDR2 is FQNEAQ. The CDR3 contains 16 residues. The CDR3 bases are TGTGCCAGCAGGCCTGAGATTGGACTAGCGGACAATGAGCAGTTCTTC. This translates into CASRPEIGLADNEQFF.

The chain employs TRBV19 and TRBJ2-1; 9 nucleotides align to TRBD1. CDR1 is LNHDA, CDR2 SQIVND, per germline (reference sequence). J lost 2 bases, V lost 11 bases, and 4 bases had no gene match. The CDR3 has 13 residues. CDR3 residues: CASRDRAYNEQFF. DNA for the CDR3: TGTGCCTCCCGGGACAGGGCCTACAATGAGCAGTTCTTC.

The chain joins TRBV10-3 to TRBJ2-7; the D is unclear. Between the trimmed V and J ends, which lost 0 bases and 6 bases, there was a span of 6 bases. CDR3 size: 12 residues. The germline gives CDR1 ENHRY, CDR2 SYGVKD. The CDR3 bases are TGTGCCATCAGTGAGTCGTCGGGCGAGCAGTACTTC. It is translated as CAISESSGEQYF.

The chain is built from TRBV5-4 and TRBJ2-3; a weak D match, TRBD2 (7 bases). CDR1 is SGHNT and CDR2 is YYREEE in the germline V gene (reference sequence). The CDR3 contains 15 residues. Trimming left V 0 bases short and J 4 bases short, with 12 bases between. This CDR3 reads CASSLGAGAADTQYF. CDR3 DNA: TGTGCCAGCAGCTTGGGTGCGGGGGCGGCAGATACGCAGTATTTT.

The chain employs TRBV6-2 or TRBV6-3 and TRBJ2-1; 9 positions agree with TRBD1. Trimming cost V 0 bases and J 3 bases; bases outside gene matches: 3. Per germline, CDR1 MNHEY and CDR2 SVGEGT. The CDR3 has 16 amino acids. The CDR3 spells CASSYSWDRVYNEQFF. CDR3 DNA sequence: TGTGCCAGCAGTTACTCCTGGGACAGGGTCTACAATGAGCAGTTCTTC.